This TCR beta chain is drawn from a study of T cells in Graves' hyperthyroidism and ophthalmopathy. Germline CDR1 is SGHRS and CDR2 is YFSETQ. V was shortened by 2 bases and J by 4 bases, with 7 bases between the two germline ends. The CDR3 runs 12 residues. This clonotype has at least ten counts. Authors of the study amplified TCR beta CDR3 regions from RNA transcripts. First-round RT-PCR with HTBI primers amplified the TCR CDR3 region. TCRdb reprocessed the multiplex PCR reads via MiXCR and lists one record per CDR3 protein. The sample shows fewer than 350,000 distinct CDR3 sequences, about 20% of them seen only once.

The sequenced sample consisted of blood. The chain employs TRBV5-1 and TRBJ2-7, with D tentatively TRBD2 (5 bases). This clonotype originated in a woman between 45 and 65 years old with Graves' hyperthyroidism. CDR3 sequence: CASSLPGYEQYF. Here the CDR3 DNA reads TGCGCCAGCAGCTTACCGGGATACGAGCAGTACTTC.